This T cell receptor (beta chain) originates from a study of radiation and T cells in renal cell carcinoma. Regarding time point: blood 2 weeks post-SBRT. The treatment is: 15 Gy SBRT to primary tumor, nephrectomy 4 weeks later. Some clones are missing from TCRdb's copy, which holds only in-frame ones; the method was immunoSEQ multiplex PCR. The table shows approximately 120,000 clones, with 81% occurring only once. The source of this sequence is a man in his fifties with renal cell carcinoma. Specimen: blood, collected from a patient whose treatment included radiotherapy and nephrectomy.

The DNA for the CDR3 is TGTGCCAGCATCGGGTGGGGCTATGGCTACACCTTC. It yields the protein CASIGWGYGYTF. J is TRBJ1-2 and V is TRBV25-1; D is ambiguous. The CDR3 is 12 amino acids. V was clipped by 7 bases and J by 4 bases, with 10 bases between them. Germline V CDR1 and CDR2: MGHDK, SYGVNS.